This TCR beta chain was documented in a study of T cell changes during pregnancy in multiple sclerosis. Losses at the gene ends were 4 bases for V and 3 bases for J; bases not matched to a gene: 11. Germline values: CDR1 SGHRS, CDR2 YFSETQ. The CDR3 has 16 amino acids. Data came from immunoSEQ multiplex PCR; TCRdb stores just in-frame clones and leaves some out. This sample carries tens of thousands of clones, roughly nine tenths of them seen once, and the ten largest clones take over 4.5%. V is TRBV5-1 and J is TRBJ2-5, with TRBD1 identical over 8 bases. The sample consisted of CD8+ T cells from peripheral blood mononuclear cells, taken before pregnancy. This clonotype was sampled from a female donor with multiple sclerosis, enrolled in a pregnancy study. CDR3 in amino acids: CASSQRPETGEETQYF. The CDR3 DNA is TGCGCCAGCAGCCAAAGACCCGAGACAGGGGAAGAGACCCAGTACTTC.